One sample yielded the 8 T cell receptor beta chains listed below, sequenced in a study of cytomegalovirus exposure and HLA in healthy donors. The PCR made use of 60 Vbeta and 13 Jbeta primers. Data came from immunoSEQ multiplex PCR; TCRdb stores just in-frame clones and leaves some out. Among around 150,000 clones, approximately 84% were seen once, and the ten largest hold roughly 6.2%. The sequenced sample was PBMCs. All receptors derive from a male donor in good health and CMV-seropositive.

The chain combines TRBV7-9 with TRBJ2-5; D perhaps matches TRBD1 (6 bases). The J call may be in error: the DNA end matches TRBJ2-7 better. Germline CDR1 SEHNR, CDR2 FQNEAQ (reference sequence). The CDR3 is 14 amino acids. CDR3 nucleotide sequence: TGTGCCAGCAGCGTCTCCACACAGGGCGACGAGCAGTACTTC. This sequence encodes CASSVSTQGDEQYF.

The chain joins TRBV4-1 to TRBJ2-3; 9 bases agree with TRBD2. Trimming at V came to 4 bases and at J to 3 bases, leaving 5 bases not matched to a gene. Germline V gene data show CDR1 as MGHRA and CDR2 as YSYEKL. This CDR3 comprises 15 residues. The DNA of the CDR3 is TGCGCCAGCAGCCGAGTGACTAGCGGAACAGATACGCAGTATTTT. Translated: CASSRVTSGTDTQYF.

This clone was counted only a few times. The chain employs TRBV27 and TRBJ2-3; TRBD2 aligns across 7 bases. Germline CDR1 reads MNHEY; CDR2 reads SMNVEV (reference sequence). The CDR3 extends over 15 amino acids. V lost 4 bases, J lost 0 bases, and 4 bases stayed unmatched. This CDR3 is CASSSIAGSTDTQYF. CDR3 DNA sequence: TGTGCCAGCAGTTCAATAGCGGGTAGCACAGATACGCAGTATTTT.

The chain recombines TRBV5-4 with TRBJ2-3, with D uncertain. The CDR3 is 13 amino acids. Germline CDR1 and CDR2: SGHNT and YYREEE (reference sequence). Trimming took 4 bases from V and 2 from J, leaving 8 bases between them. CDR3 DNA: TGTGCCAGCAGCGCATACACCACAGATACGCAGTATTTT. This sequence encodes CASSAYTTDTQYF.

Here the CDR3 DNA reads TGTGCCAGTAGCCCCGACACAGGGGGCTCGGCTGAAGCTTTCTTT. As protein: CASSPDTGGSAEAFF. The chain links TRBV19 to TRBJ1-1, with 9 nucleotides matching TRBD1. Germline-derived CDR1 and CDR2 are LNHDA and SQIVND (reference sequence). Trimming removed 6 bases from V and 6 bases from J; junction bases left unmatched: 11. The CDR3 length is 15 residues.

The chain joins TRBV12-5 to TRBJ2-4; 14 bases match TRBD2. The germline V gene encodes CDR1 LGHNT and CDR2 FRNRAP. The length of the CDR3 is 19 residues. V lost 2 bases to trimming and J lost 0 bases; unmatched junction nucleotides: 6. CDR3: CASGLLGTSGRVAKNIQYF. CDR3 DNA sequence: TGTGCTAGTGGTTTGTTGGGGACTAGCGGGAGAGTAGCCAAAAACATTCAGTACTTC. Full variable domain (remainder filled in from reference TRBV12-5 and TRBJ2-4): DARVTQTPRHKVTEMGQEVTMRCQPILGHNTVFWYRQTMMQGLELLAYFRNRAPLDDSGMPKDRFSAEMPDATLATLKIQPSEPRDSAVYFCASGLLGTSGRVAKNIQYFGAGTRLSVL.

The genes are TRBV30 and TRBJ2-7; TRBD2 agrees at 7 bases. The CDR3 is made up of 13 amino acids. V lost 1 base and J lost 1; bases outside the gene matches: 1. Germline assignment: CDR1 GTSNPN and CDR2 SVGIG (reference sequence). The CDR3: CAWSGSGSYEQYF. The DNA for the CDR3 is TGTGCCTGGAGTGGTAGCGGGTCCTACGAGCAGTACTTC.

The DNA for the CDR3 is TGTGCCAGCAGTGAAGGAGGTGGTGGGTATAGCAATCAGCCCCAGCATTTT. Its protein product is CASSEGGGGYSNQPQHF. V usage is TRBV25-1 and J usage is TRBJ1-5, with D unclear. Germline V CDR1 and CDR2: MGHDK, SYGVNS. V lost 2 bases, J lost 0 bases, and 14 bases lay in between. The CDR3 extends over 17 amino acids. The full variable domain, rest sourced from reference TRBV25-1 and TRBJ1-5, is EADIYQTPRYLVIGTGKKITLECSQTMGHDKMYWYQQDPGMELHLIHYSYGVNSTEKGDLSSESTVSRIRTEHFPLTLESARPSHTSQYLCASSEGGGGYSNQPQHFGDGTRLSIL.